Listed here are 28 T cell receptor beta chains from one sample, sequenced in a study of cytomegalovirus exposure and HLA in healthy donors. The primer mix had 60 Vbeta and 13 Jbeta primers. TCRdb's table, derived via immunoSEQ multiplex PCR, lists solely in-frame clones and lacks some. The sample records under 250,000 clones, 75% to 85% being singletons. The sequencing input was PBMCs. The receptors were sampled from a woman in her fifties or sixties in good health and CMV-seropositive.

The rearrangement joins TRBV2 to TRBJ1-2, with D perhaps TRBD1 (6 bases). This CDR3 has 16 residues. The germline V gene has CDR1 SNHLY and CDR2 FYNNEI. Trimming removed 2 bases at V and 4 bases at J, with 17 bases between. CDR3 sequence: CASSESGAEQGYGYTF. The CDR3 DNA follows: TGTGCCAGCAGTGAATCAGGCGCGGAACAGGGCTATGGCTACACCTTC.

In the case of this clone: A read error may produce the germline difference seen at one junction end. V usage is TRBV7-9 and J usage is TRBJ1-1; possible D gene TRBD1, 6 bases. The CDR3 sequence is 14 residues long. Germline lookup yields CDR1 SEHNR and CDR2 FQNEAQ (reference sequence). In DNA, the CDR3 is TGTTCCAGCAGCTCATCAGGGGTAGAAACTGAAGCTTTCTTT. Translation gives CSSSSSGVETEAFF.

The V call is TRBV6-4, the J call TRBJ2-2; 7 bases map to TRBD2. Germline V gives CDR1 MRHNA, CDR2 SNTAGT. The V and J ends lost 2 bases and 4 bases, in that order; junction bases with no gene match: 7. CDR3 size: 16 residues. The CDR3 spells CASSDKAGDVTGELFF. CDR3 bases: TGTGCCAGCAGTGACAAGGCGGGAGATGTCACCGGGGAGCTGTTTTTT.

This clone was counted between two and nine times. The CDR3 nucleotides are TGTGCCAGCAGCCAAGGGGACAGGGGCGATATTCCACCCCTCCACTTT. Protein sequence: CASSQGDRGDIPPLHF. The chain joins TRBV4-2 to TRBJ1-6; 10 positions match TRBD1. The junction had 8 bases not matched to a gene; V was cut back by 1 base and J by 11 bases. CDR3 length: 16 residues. CDR1 and CDR2 (germline): LGHNA, YNFKEQ.

This chain uses TRBV7-2 with TRBJ2-2; TRBD2 might be the D (5 bases). CDR1 is SGHTA and CDR2 is FQGNSA in the germline V gene. V lost 3 bases, J lost 4 bases, and 15 bases lay in between. The CDR3 spans 16 residues. The CDR3 region has the DNA TGTGCCAGCAGCTTTTATGGTGGGAGAGGCACCGGGGAGCTGTTTTTT. As protein: CASSFYGGRGTGELFF.

The V and J genes are TRBV5-1 and TRBJ1-2; 8 nucleotides line up with TRBD1. CDR3 size: 13 residues. J gave up 5 bases and V 4 bases, and 4 bases lay outside the gene matches. Germline loops: CDR1 SGHRS, CDR2 YFSETQ. The CDR3 coding sequence is TGCGCCAGCAGCGCCGGACAGGGATATGGCTACACCTTC. Encoded protein: CASSAGQGYGYTF.

The chain has TRBV11-3 and TRBJ2-7; 9 positions agree with TRBD1. Losses at the gene ends were 3 bases for V and 7 bases for J; bases not matched to a gene: 1. The CDR3 runs 12 residues. Germline values: CDR1 SGHNT, CDR2 YENEEA. CDR3 protein: CASSLDRGEQYF. The CDR3, as DNA: TGTGCCAGCAGCTTGGACAGGGGTGAGCAGTACTTC. The whole variable domain, remainder taken from reference TRBV11-3 and TRBJ2-7, is EAGVVQSPRYKIIEKKQPVAFWCNPISGHNTLYWYLQNLGQGPELLIRYENEEAVDDSQLPKDRFSAERLKGVDSTLKIQPAELGDSAVYLCASSLDRGEQYFGPGTRLTVT.

The J gene is TRBJ2-2, the V gene TRBV29-1, with TRBD1 matching over 9 bases. CDR3 length: 13 residues. Losses at the gene ends were 6 bases for V and 5 bases for J; bases not matched to a gene: 4. CDR1 SQVTM and CDR2 ANQGSEA come from the germline V gene. The CDR3 DNA reads TGCAGCGTGGCCGGACAGGGGACCGGGGAGCTGTTTTTT. It is translated as CSVAGQGTGELFF.

The V and J genes are TRBV30 and TRBJ1-3; D perhaps matches TRBD1 (5 bases). This CDR3 region has 16 residues. V was shortened by 0 bases and J by 2 bases, with 14 bases between the two germline ends. Germline CDR1 GTSNPN, CDR2 SVGIG (reference sequence). In nucleotides, the CDR3 is TGTGCCTGGAGTGTACAGGCCAGAAATACTGGAAACACCATATATTTT. Its translation is CAWSVQARNTGNTIYF.

The chain couples TRBV4-1 to TRBJ2-7; 12 nucleotides match TRBD2. V lost 3 bases to trimming and J lost 7 bases; unmatched junction nucleotides: 7. The CDR3 loop spans 15 amino acids. Germline V gene lookup returns CDR1 MGHRA and CDR2 YSYEKL. The CDR3 bases are TGCGCCAGCAGCCAGCCGACTAGCGGGAGATTTGAGCAGTACTTC. This gives the protein CASSQPTSGRFEQYF.

V usage is TRBV9 and J usage is TRBJ1-5; D possibly corresponds to TRBD1 (5 bases). The CDR3 is 13 amino acids. Trimming pared 7 bases from V and 4 bases from J, leaving 12 bases between. From germline, CDR1 is SGDLS and CDR2 YYNGEE. As DNA, the CDR3 is TGTGCCAGCGGGAGGGAGGGGAATCAGCCCCAGCATTTT. This sequence encodes CASGREGNQPQHF.

The rearrangement links TRBV6-5 to TRBJ1-5; TRBD1 matches at 12 bases. The germline CDR1 and CDR2 sequences are MNHEY and SVGAGI. Unmatched junction bases numbered 9, after V lost 8 bases and J lost 7 bases. This CDR3 is 15 amino acids long. The CDR3 coding sequence is TGTGCCAGCGCGTTAGGGACAGGGGGCTGGCAGCCCCAGCATTTT. As protein: CASALGTGGWQPQHF.

Concerning this clone: The same CDR3 also results from other DNA sequences found in this sample. The CDR3, as DNA: TGTGCCAGCAGCGTAGGGCTAGCGGGTAACACCGGGGAGCTGTTTTTT. Its protein product is CASSVGLAGNTGELFF. The J gene is TRBJ2-2, the V gene TRBV9; 8 bases are shared with TRBD2. With 0 bases clipped from V and 2 bases from J, the junction kept 3 bases outside the gene matches. This CDR3 has 16 residues. Germline V gene sequence: CDR1 SGDLS, CDR2 YYNGEE.

In regard to this clone: The junction does not match germline at one end; this may be a read error. The V call is TRBV7-9, the J call TRBJ2-7; a weak D match, TRBD1 (6 bases). This CDR3 contains 16 residues. Germline CDR1 and CDR2: SEHNR and FQNEAQ (reference sequence). The CDR3: CSSSYWNGGSSYEQYF. For the CDR3, the DNA is TGTTCCAGCAGCTATTGGAATGGGGGCTCATCCTACGAGCAGTACTTC. The entire variable domain, with the rest obtained from reference TRBV7-9 and TRBJ2-7, is as follows: DTGVSQNPRHKITKRGQNVTFRCDPISEHNRLYWYRQTLGQGPEFLTYFQNEAQLEKSRLLSDRFSAERPKGSFSTLEIQRTEQGDSAMYLCSSSYWNGGSSYEQYFGPGTRLTVT.

The V and J genes are TRBV7-8 and TRBJ2-5, with a possible D match to TRBD2 (5 bases). Trimming removed 5 bases at V and 2 bases at J, with 9 bases between. The CDR3 covers 13 residues. Per germline, CDR1 SGHVS and CDR2 FQNEAQ. The DNA for the CDR3 is TGTGCCAGCAGCCGACTATTACAAGAGACCCAGTACTTC. As protein: CASSRLLQETQYF.

In this sample, this clone turned up a few times. The chain links TRBV28 to TRBJ1-4, with a weak D call TRBD1 (6 bases). V gave up 6 bases and J gave up 8 bases, with 10 bases separating them. CDR1 and CDR2 (germline): MDHEN, SYDVKM. CDR3 length equals 12 residues. The CDR3 loop is CASSSDREKLFF. CDR3 sequence (DNA): TGTGCCAGCAGCTCCGACAGGGAAAAACTGTTTTTT.

This clone was seen once. The V gene is TRBV7-3, the J gene TRBJ2-3, with 8 positions matching TRBD1. The ends lost 5 bases at V and 6 bases at J; junction bases unmatched: 10. CDR3 size: 15 residues. The germline V gene has CDR1 SGHTA and CDR2 FQGTGA. The CDR3 region is CASSHQGASLDTQYF. The CDR3 bases are TGTGCCAGCAGCCATCAGGGGGCTTCTCTGGATACGCAGTATTTT. The variable domain in full, with the rest retrieved from reference TRBV7-3 and TRBJ2-3, is GAGVSQTPSNKVTEKGKYVELRCDPISGHTALYWYRQSLGQGPEFLIYFQGTGAADDSGLPNDRFFAVRPEGSVSTLKIQRTERGDSAVYLCASSHQGASLDTQYFGPGTRLTVL.

The chain recombines TRBV4-1 with TRBJ2-3; 10 bases match TRBD2. Germline loops: CDR1 MGHRA, CDR2 YSYEKL. There are 18 residues in the CDR3. V dropped 1 base and J dropped 1; count of bases not matched to a gene: 8. The DNA of the CDR3 is TGCGCCAGCAGCCAAGGCGGCGGTCTAGCGGGAGGCACAGATACGCAGTATTTT. It yields the protein CASSQGGGLAGGTDTQYF.

Points on this clone: One end of the junction is discordant with germline, which a read error may explain. The chain has TRBV7-9 and TRBJ1-5; weak D call: TRBD1 (6 bases). Germline V gene data show CDR1 as SEHNR and CDR2 as FQNEAQ (reference sequence). The CDR3 contains 15 residues. CDR3 bases: TGTTCCAGCAGCCCTGGACAGAATAGCAATCAGCCCCAGCATTTT. Protein: CSSSPGQNSNQPQHF. Together with reference TRBV7-9 and TRBJ1-5, the CDR3 gives the full variable domain: DTGVSQNPRHKITKRGQNVTFRCDPISEHNRLYWYRQTLGQGPEFLTYFQNEAQLEKSRLLSDRFSAERPKGSFSTLEIQRTEQGDSAMYLCSSSPGQNSNQPQHFGDGTRLSIL.

The sample holds a few counts of this clone. The rearrangement links TRBV19 to TRBJ2-1; 7 positions agree with TRBD2. This CDR3 is 17 amino acids long. The germline V gene has CDR1 LNHDA and CDR2 SQIVND (reference sequence). Unmatched junction bases numbered 11, after V lost 4 bases and J lost 2 bases. The DNA of the CDR3 is TGTGCCAGTAGTAGGGGGGGTCAAGCGGGAACCTACAATGAGCAGTTCTTC. This sequence encodes CASSRGGQAGTYNEQFF. The whole variable domain, remainder taken from reference TRBV19 and TRBJ2-1, is DGGITQSPKYLFRKEGQNVTLSCEQNLNHDAMYWYRQDPGQGLRLIYYSQIVNDFQKGDIAEGYSVSREKKESFPLTVTSAQKNPTAFYLCASSRGGQAGTYNEQFFGPGTRLTVL.

The V call is TRBV7-2, the J call TRBJ1-2; 8 bases fit TRBD1. CDR1 is SGHTA and CDR2 is FQGNSA in the germline V gene. This CDR3 has 13 residues. Trimming took 7 bases from V and 8 from J; bases not matched to a gene: 9. CDR3 sequence reads: CASKAAGGSGYTF. The CDR3 DNA reads TGTGCCAGCAAAGCGGCAGGGGGCTCCGGCTACACCTTC.

This clone was found a few times. The chain carries TRBV5-1 and TRBJ2-7; D is uncertain. The CDR3 sequence is 12 residues long. Germline CDR1 and CDR2: SGHRS and YFSETQ. Trimming stripped 3 bases from V and 7 bases from J, with 11 bases between. In nucleotides, the CDR3 is TGCGCCAGCAGCTCAAACAATTGGGAGCAGTACTTC. This encodes CASSSNNWEQYF.

V is TRBV19 and J is TRBJ1-3; D ambiguous. Germline assignment: CDR1 LNHDA and CDR2 SQIVND (reference sequence). The ends were cut back, 1 base at V and 4 bases at J, with 8 bases in the middle. This CDR3 is built from 14 residues. CDR3 DNA: TGTGCCAGTAGTATAGTCGGGAACGGAAACACCATATATTTT. Translating it yields CASSIVGNGNTIYF.

At least ten counts were recorded for this clone. Written as DNA, the CDR3 is TGCGCCAGCAGCTTGGAAGGGACTAACTACAATGAGCAGTTCTTC. It specifies CASSLEGTNYNEQFF. The chain has TRBV5-1 and TRBJ2-1, with TRBD2 matching 7 bases. Germline CDR1 is SGHRS and CDR2 is YFSETQ. The CDR3 runs 15 residues. V lost 0 bases and J lost 3; bases outside the gene matches: 3.

The gene calls are TRBV6-6 and TRBJ2-2; TRBD2 is a possible D gene (5 bases). Per the germline V gene, CDR1 is MNHNY and CDR2 is SVGAGI (reference sequence). The CDR3 is made up of 16 amino acids. With 6 bases removed from V and 7 bases from J, the gap between germline ends came to 21 bases. CDR3 region: CASSPALRRIHGELFF. The CDR3 coding sequence is TGTGCCAGCAGCCCCGCGTTGAGGAGGATTCACGGGGAGCTGTTTTTT.

The J gene is TRBJ1-3, the V gene TRBV21-1; TRBD1, the table's D call, lacks a check against the DNA. TRBV21-1 is recorded as a pseudogene. The CDR3 loop spans 17 amino acids. CDR3 amino acids: CASSAGQGTSSGNTIYF. CDR3 in DNA: TGTGCCAGCAGCGCGGGACAGGGGACCTCCTCTGGAAACACCATATATTTT.

A few counts support this clone. The V and J genes are TRBV5-1 and TRBJ2-5; tentative D call: TRBD2 (6 bases). Trimming pared 0 bases from V and 4 bases from J, leaving 10 bases between. There are 14 residues in the CDR3. Germline V gene sequence: CDR1 SGHRS, CDR2 YFSETQ. The CDR3 loop reads CASSLAEGRETQYF. The CDR3 nucleotides read TGCGCCAGCAGCTTGGCGGAGGGGAGAGAGACCCAGTACTTC.

The chain links TRBV6-6 to TRBJ1-1; D not resolved. CDR1 and CDR2 (germline): MNHNY, SVGAGI (reference sequence). The CDR3 length is 14 residues. V was cut by 0 bases and J by 1 base, with 6 bases left in between. The chain's CDR3 is CASSYSSSNTEAFF. The CDR3 coding sequence is TGTGCCAGCAGTTACTCGAGCTCGAACACTGAAGCTTTCTTT.